Listed below are T cell receptor beta chains from one sample, sequenced in a study of shared clonotypes between healthy human individuals. The table came from immunoSEQ multiplex PCR; TCRdb's copy has only in-frame clones and leaves some out. The table lists about 1.5 million clones, roughly 98% of them singletons. The material sequenced was naive CD4+ T cells sorted from blood. Source of these receptors: a man aged 30-40 years in good health. CDR3s include the opening cysteine and the closing phenylalanine or tryptophan. A D gene is named only where the DNA matches it firmly. Not all rows give a size; the values are once, few, many and, for expanded clones, a class.

D | size | J | V | DNA | CDR3
- | - | TRBJ1-5 | TRBV18 | TGTGCCAGCTCACCGGCCTTGGGACGCGGCCAGCATTTT | CASSPALGRGQHF
- | few | TRBJ1-5 | TRBV30 | TGTGCCTTCAGGACGGGAGGGCAGACCAATCAGCCCCAGCATTTT | CAFRTGGQTNQPQHF
- | - | TRBJ2-7 | TRBV5-1 | TGCGCCAGCAGCTTGCGTCAGGGGACTTTCTACGAGCAGTACTTC | CASSLRQGTFYEQYF
TRBD2 | - | TRBJ2-1 | TRBV4-3 | TGCGCCAGCAGCCAAGGGGATAGCGGGATTCAATACAATGAGCAGTTCTTC | CASSQGDSGIQYNEQFF
- | - | TRBJ2-7 | TRBV6-1 | TGTGCCAGCAGTGAAGGGGTGGTACTCACATCCTACGAGCAGTACTTC | CASSEGVVLTSYEQYF
TRBD1 | - | TRBJ2-2 | TRBV4-1 | TGCGCCAGCAGCCAACGACAGGGCTACACCGGGGAGCTGTTTTTT | CASSQRQGYTGELFF
TRBD1 | - | TRBJ2-2 | TRBV9 | TGTGCCAGCAGCAAGACCGGGACAGGGGGCGCGGGAACCGGGGAGCTGTTTTTT | CASSKTGTGGAGTGELFF
- | - | TRBJ2-1 | TRBV30 | TGTGCCTGGAGTGTACAGGTTGAGCAGTTCTTC | CAWSVQVEQFF
- | once | TRBJ1-5 | TRBV7-8 | TGTGCCAGCAGTTTCATCACAGGGAGCAATCAGCCCCAGCATTTT | CASSFITGSNQPQHF
- | - | TRBJ1-1 | TRBV5-1 | TGCGCCAGCAGCTCGAACAGGGACACTGAAGCTTTCTTT | CASSSNRDTEAFF
- | - | TRBJ2-7 | TRBV5-4 | TGTGCCAGCAGCTTGTTAGGCAGGGACCACGAGCAGTACTTC | CASSLLGRDHEQYF
- | few | TRBJ2-2 | TRBV5-6 | TGTGCCAGCAGCTTGTCGGGCCCCGGGGAGCTGTTTTTT | CASSLSGPGELFF
- | - | TRBJ2-7 | TRBV7-8 | TGTGCCAGCAGCCAGCTAGACTACGAGCAGTACTTC | CASSQLDYEQYF
- | - | TRBJ2-1 | TRBV7-3 | TGTGCCAGCAGCTTAACAGGGTTGCCCAATGAGCAGTTCTTC | CASSLTGLPNEQFF
- | - | TRBJ2-3 | TRBV9 | TGTGCCAGCAGCGTAGCGCGTCAGACAGCAGATACGCAGTATTTT | CASSVARQTADTQYF
- | - | TRBJ2-3 | TRBV5-1 | TGCGCCAGCAGCTTGGCCTCAGTGGGAGATACGCAGTATTTT | CASSLASVGDTQYF
- | - | TRBJ2-3 | TRBV11-2 | TGTGCCAGCAGCCCAATCTCCGGGAGATTGGTAGATACGCAGTATTTT | CASSPISGRLVDTQYF
- | - | TRBJ1-1 | TRBV5-1 | TGCGCCAGCAGCTCCCTAGGGACGGGGCCCGGGAACACTGAAGCTTTCTTT | CASSSLGTGPGNTEAFF
TRBD2 | - | TRBJ2-2 | TRBV9 | TGTGCCAGCAGCGTAGGCCCTAGCGGGAGGGCGAACACCGGGGAGCTGTTTTTT | CASSVGPSGRANTGELFF
TRBD2 | - | TRBJ2-1 | TRBV7-2 | TGTGCCAGCAGCTTCTCCCGTCTTGGCGGGAGTATGTATGAGCAGTTCTTC | CASSFSRLGGSMYEQFF
TRBD2 | - | TRBJ2-7 | TRBV4-3 | TGCGCCAGCAGCTTACGGACTAGCGGGAGGGCAGGCGAGCAGTACTTC | CASSLRTSGRAGEQYF
- | - | TRBJ1-1 | TRBV19 | TGTGCCAGTAGTAAACAAGGACGGGAGAACACTGAAGCTTTCTTT | CASSKQGRENTEAFF
TRBD1 | - | TRBJ2-7 | TRBV7-2 | TGTGCCAGCAGCCGTGTCCGCGGACAGGGGTCCTACGAGCAGTACTTC | CASSRVRGQGSYEQYF
- | - | TRBJ1-1 | TRBV5-6 | TGTGCCAGCAGCGAAACAGGGTACGGGCTGAACACTGAAGCTTTCTTT | CASSETGYGLNTEAFF
- | - | TRBJ2-1 | TRBV14 | TGTGCCAGCGCCCGACGGCAGGGCGTCTACAATGAGCAGTTCTTC | CASARRQGVYNEQFF
- | - | TRBJ2-7 | TRBV5-1 | TGCGCCAGCAGCTCACCTCAGCAGGGTTCCATCTACGAGCAGTACTTC | CASSSPQQGSIYEQYF
TRBD1 | - | TRBJ1-1 | TRBV28 | TGTGCCAGCAGTTTGCCTGGGACAGGGGCCACTGAAGCTTTCTTT | CASSLPGTGATEAFF
- | - | TRBJ2-2 | TRBV7-3 | TGTGCCAGCAGCTTGTCTGGCACCGGGGAGCTGTTTTTT | CASSLSGTGELFF
TRBD1 | - | TRBJ2-2 | TRBV5-1 | TGCGCCAGCAGCTTGGGCCGGACAGGGGAATCCGGGGAGCTGTTTTTT | CASSLGRTGESGELFF
- | - | TRBJ2-3 | TRBV2 | TGTGCCAGCAGTGAACCGGGACGGCGCACAGATACGCAGTATTTT | CASSEPGRRTDTQYF
- | - | TRBJ2-7 | TRBV30 | TGTGCCTGGAGTGTACAGGGTATCTACGAGCAGTACTTC | CAWSVQGIYEQYF
- | - | TRBJ1-3 | TRBV18 | TGTGCCAGCTCACCCCGAGGAAACCTCGGAGGAAACACCATATATTTT | CASSPRGNLGGNTIYF
TRBD1 | - | TRBJ1-1 | TRBV19 | TGTGCCAGTAGCCCGGCCGACAGGGGAAAACCGAACACTGAAGCTTTCTTT | CASSPADRGKPNTEAFF
TRBD2 | - | TRBJ2-1 | TRBV29-1 | TGCAGCGTGCACGGACTAGCGATCAACAATGAGCAGTTCTTC | CSVHGLAINNEQFF
- | - | TRBJ2-7 | TRBV6-6 | TGTGCCAGCAGTTACTCGACGCGCAGTACCCGAATCTTC | CASSYSTRSTRIF
- | - | TRBJ2-1 | TRBV5-1 | TGCGCCAGCAGCACCCCAGATGTAGACAATGAGCAGTTCTTC | CASSTPDVDNEQFF
- | - | TRBJ2-5 | TRBV6-5 | TGTGCCAGCAGTTATTCACAAGAGACCCAGTACTTC | CASSYSQETQYF
TRBD2 | - | TRBJ2-3 | TRBV6-6 | TGTGCCAGCAGCCGCCCTAGCGGGAGGGCCCCAGATACGCAGTATTTT | CASSRPSGRAPDTQYF
TRBD1 | - | TRBJ2-3 | TRBV5-1 | TGCGCCAGCAGCGTTGGATCGACAGGGGGCACAGATACGCAGTATTTT | CASSVGSTGGTDTQYF
- | - | TRBJ1-4 | TRBV7-9 | TGTGCCAGCAGCTTAAGGGGAGGGGCTAATGAAAAACTGTTTTTT | CASSLRGGANEKLFF
- | once | TRBJ2-3 | TRBV14 | TGTGCCAGCAGCCAGGGACCAAACACAGATACGCAGTATTTT | CASSQGPNTDTQYF
- | - | TRBJ2-5 | TRBV28 | TGTGCCAGCAGTTTTGTTGGGGCTGGTAATCGAGAGACCCAGTACTTC | CASSFVGAGNRETQYF
- | - | TRBJ2-1 | TRBV11-3 | TGTGCCAGCAGCTTAGACAGGCCCGATGAGCAGTTCTTC | CASSLDRPDEQFF
TRBD1 | - | TRBJ2-7 | TRBV6-1 | TGTGCCAGCAGGGCAGGGGGCTTCTACGAGCAGTACTTC | CASRAGGFYEQYF
TRBD1 | once | TRBJ2-3 | TRBV7-2 | TGTGCCAGCAGGGTACAGGGGAGCACAGATACGCAGTATTTT | CASRVQGSTDTQYF
TRBD1 | - | TRBJ2-7 | TRBV4-1 | TGCGCCAGCAGCCGTGACAGGGACTACGAGCAGTACTTC | CASSRDRDYEQYF
- | once | TRBJ2-1 | TRBV10-3 | TGTGCCACCGGGGCAATGTCGGGAGTTCCCTACAATGAGCAGTTCTTC | CATGAMSGVPYNEQFF
- | - | TRBJ2-5 | TRBV11-2 | TGTGCCAGCAGCTTGCTTTCAGGGTTGGGAGAGACCCAGTACTTC | CASSLLSGLGETQYF
TRBD2 | - | TRBJ2-7 | TRBV7-2 | TGTGCCAGCAGCTTAATAGCGGGAGTTTTGTTCAACGAGCAGTACTTC | CASSLIAGVLFNEQYF
- | - | TRBJ1-2 | TRBV5-1 | TGCGCCAGCAGCTTGAAGCAGGGGAACTATGGCTACACCTTC | CASSLKQGNYGYTF
- | - | TRBJ1-2 | TRBV6-6 | TGTGCCAGCAGCACCGGCGGGGGGCGAGGCGGGACCTTC | CASSTGGGRGGTF
TRBD2 | - | TRBJ2-7 | TRBV27 | TGTGCCAGCAGTCCCCAGCGGGAGCCGACCTACGAGCAGTACTTC | CASSPQREPTYEQYF
- | - | TRBJ2-7 | TRBV25-1 | TGTGCCAGCAGACAAACAGGGATGACCTACGAGCAGTACTTC | CASRQTGMTYEQYF
- | - | TRBJ1-1 | TRBV19 | TGTGCCAGTAGCCGACAGCCCCCCATGAACACTGAAGCTTTCTTT | CASSRQPPMNTEAFF
- | - | TRBJ1-3 | TRBV4-1 | TGCGCCAGCAGCCAAGATAGAACAGGGCCTGGAAACACCATATATTTT | CASSQDRTGPGNTIYF
- | - | TRBJ2-3 | TRBV6-5 | TGTGCCAGCAGTTACTCGGATGGGAGGGGGCCAGATACGCAGTATTTT | CASSYSDGRGPDTQYF
TRBD2 | once | TRBJ2-1 | TRBV9 | TGTGCCAGCAGCGTAGCTCAGGTGACTAGCGAGCAGTTCTTC | CASSVAQVTSEQFF